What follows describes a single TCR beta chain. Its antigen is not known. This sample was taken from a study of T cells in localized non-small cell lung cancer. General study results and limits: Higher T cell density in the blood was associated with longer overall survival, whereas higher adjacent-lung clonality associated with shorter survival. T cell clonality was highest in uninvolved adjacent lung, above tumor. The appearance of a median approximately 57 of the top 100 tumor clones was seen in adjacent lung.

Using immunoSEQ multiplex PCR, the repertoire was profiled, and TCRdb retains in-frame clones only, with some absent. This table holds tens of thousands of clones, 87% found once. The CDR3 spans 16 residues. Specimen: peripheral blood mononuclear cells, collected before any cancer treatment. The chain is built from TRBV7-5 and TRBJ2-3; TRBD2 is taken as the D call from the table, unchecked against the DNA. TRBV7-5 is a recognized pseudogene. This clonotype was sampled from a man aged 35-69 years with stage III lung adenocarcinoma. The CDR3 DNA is TGTGCCAGAAGCTTAGGGCGGGGGACTAGCACAGATACGCAGTATTTT. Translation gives CARSLGRGTSTDTQYF.